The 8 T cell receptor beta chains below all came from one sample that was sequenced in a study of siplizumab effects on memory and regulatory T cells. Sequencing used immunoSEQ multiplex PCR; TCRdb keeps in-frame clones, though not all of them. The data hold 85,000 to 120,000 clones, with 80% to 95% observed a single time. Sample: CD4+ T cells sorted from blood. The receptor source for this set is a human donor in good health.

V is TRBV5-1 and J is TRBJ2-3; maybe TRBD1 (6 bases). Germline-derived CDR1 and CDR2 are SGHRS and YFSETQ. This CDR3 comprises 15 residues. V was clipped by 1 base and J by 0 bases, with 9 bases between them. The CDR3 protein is CASSLSGVSTDTQYF. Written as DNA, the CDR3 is TGCGCCAGCAGCTTGTCAGGGGTTAGCACAGATACGCAGTATTTT.

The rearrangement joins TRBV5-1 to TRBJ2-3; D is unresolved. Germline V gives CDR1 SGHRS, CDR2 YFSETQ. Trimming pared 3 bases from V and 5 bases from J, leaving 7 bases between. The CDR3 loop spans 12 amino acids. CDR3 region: CASSSTGDTQYF. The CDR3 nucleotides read TGCGCCAGCAGCTCGACGGGAGATACGCAGTATTTT.

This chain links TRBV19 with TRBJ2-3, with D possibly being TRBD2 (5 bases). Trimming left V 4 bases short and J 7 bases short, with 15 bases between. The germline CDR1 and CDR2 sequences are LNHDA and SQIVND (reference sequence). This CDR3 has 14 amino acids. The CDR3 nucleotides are TGTGCCAGTAGTAGAGGGCCAGCGGTGAATACGCAGTATTTT. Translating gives CASSRGPAVNTQYF.

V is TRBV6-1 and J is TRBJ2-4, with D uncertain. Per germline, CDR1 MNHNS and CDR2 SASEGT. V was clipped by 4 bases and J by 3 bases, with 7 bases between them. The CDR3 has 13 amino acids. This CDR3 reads CASSVSDKNIQYF. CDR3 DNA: TGTGCCAGCAGTGTTTCAGACAAAAACATTCAGTACTTC.

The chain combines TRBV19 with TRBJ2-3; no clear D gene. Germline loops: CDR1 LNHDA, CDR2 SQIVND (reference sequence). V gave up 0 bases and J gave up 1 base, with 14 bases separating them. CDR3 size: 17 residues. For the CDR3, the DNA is TGTGCCAGTAGTATAGATACCCCAGACCAGGGCACAGATACGCAGTATTTT. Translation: CASSIDTPDQGTDTQYF. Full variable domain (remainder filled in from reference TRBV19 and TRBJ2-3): DGGITQSPKYLFRKEGQNVTLSCEQNLNHDAMYWYRQDPGQGLRLIYYSQIVNDFQKGDIAEGYSVSREKKESFPLTVTSAQKNPTAFYLCASSIDTPDQGTDTQYFGPGTRLTVL.

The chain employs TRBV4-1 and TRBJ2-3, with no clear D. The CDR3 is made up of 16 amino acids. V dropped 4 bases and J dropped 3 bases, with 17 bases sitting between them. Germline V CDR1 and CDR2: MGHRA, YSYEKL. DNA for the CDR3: TGCGCCAGCAGCCCTAAGTCGGTTAGGACGACAGATACGCAGTATTTT. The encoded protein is CASSPKSVRTTDTQYF.

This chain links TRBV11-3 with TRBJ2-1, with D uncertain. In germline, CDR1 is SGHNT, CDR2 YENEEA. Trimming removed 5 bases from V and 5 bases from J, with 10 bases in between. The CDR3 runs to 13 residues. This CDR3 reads CASSITRDNEQFF. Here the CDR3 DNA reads TGTGCCAGCAGCATAACTCGGGACAATGAGCAGTTCTTC.

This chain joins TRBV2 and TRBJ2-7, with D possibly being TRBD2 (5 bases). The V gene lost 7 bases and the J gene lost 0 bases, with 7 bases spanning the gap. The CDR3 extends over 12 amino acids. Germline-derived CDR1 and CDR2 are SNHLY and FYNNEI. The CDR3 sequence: CASIGSSYEQYF. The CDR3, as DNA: TGTGCCAGCATAGGGAGCTCCTACGAGCAGTACTTC.